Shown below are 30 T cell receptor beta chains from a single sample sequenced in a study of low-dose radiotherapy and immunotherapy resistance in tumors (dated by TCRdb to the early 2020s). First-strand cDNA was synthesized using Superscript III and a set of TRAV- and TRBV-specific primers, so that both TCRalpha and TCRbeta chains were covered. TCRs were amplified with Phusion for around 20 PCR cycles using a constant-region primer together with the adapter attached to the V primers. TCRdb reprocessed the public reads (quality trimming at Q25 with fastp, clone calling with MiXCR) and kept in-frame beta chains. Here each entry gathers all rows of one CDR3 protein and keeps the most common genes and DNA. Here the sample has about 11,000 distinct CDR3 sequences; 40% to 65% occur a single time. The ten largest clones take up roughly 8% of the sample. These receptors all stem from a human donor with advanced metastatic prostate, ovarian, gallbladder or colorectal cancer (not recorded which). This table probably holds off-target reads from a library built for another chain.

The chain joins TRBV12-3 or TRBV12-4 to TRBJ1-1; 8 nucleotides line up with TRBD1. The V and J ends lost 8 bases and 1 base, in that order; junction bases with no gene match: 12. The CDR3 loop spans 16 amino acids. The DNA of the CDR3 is TGTGCCAGCGCCTCGCCAACCGGGACAGGGAACACTGAAGCTTTCTTT. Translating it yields CASASPTGTGNTEAFF.

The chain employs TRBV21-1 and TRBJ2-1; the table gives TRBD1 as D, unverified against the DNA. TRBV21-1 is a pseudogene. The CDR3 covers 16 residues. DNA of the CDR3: TGTGCCAGCAGTCCCGGTAAGGGGGGCTGCTTTGGTGAGCAGTTCTTC. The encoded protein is CASSPGKGGCFGEQFF.

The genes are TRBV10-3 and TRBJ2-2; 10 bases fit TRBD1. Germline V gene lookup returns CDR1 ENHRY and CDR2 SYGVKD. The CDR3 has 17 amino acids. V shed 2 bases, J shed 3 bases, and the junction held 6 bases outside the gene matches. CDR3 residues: CAISEPRTGGYTGELFF. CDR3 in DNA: TGTGCCATCAGTGAGCCCCGGACAGGGGGTTACACCGGGGAGCTGTTTTTT.

CDR3 residues: CAIRSLAGGYSDEQFF. CDR3 DNA: TGTGCCATCAGATCCTTAGCGGGGGGCTACTCGGATGAGCAGTTCTTC. This rearrangement joins TRBV10-3 to TRBJ2-1; TRBD2 aligns across 10 bases. Germline CDR1 is ENHRY and CDR2 is SYGVKD. After removal of 6 bases from V and 8 bases from J, the junction contained 13 bases not matched to a gene. The CDR3 runs to 16 residues.

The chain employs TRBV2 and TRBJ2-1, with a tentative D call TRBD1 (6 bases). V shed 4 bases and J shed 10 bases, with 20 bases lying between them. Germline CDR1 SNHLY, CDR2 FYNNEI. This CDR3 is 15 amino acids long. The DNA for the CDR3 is TGTGCCAGCAGTGGTGGGATACAGGGCAGTGGGGAGCAGTTCTTC. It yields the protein CASSGGIQGSGEQFF.

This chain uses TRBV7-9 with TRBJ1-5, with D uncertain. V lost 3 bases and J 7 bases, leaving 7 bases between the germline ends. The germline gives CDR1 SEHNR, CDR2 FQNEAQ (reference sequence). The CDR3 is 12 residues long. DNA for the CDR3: TGTGCCAGCAGCTTCGTGGGGCAGCCCCAGCATTTT. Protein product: CASSFVGQPQHF.

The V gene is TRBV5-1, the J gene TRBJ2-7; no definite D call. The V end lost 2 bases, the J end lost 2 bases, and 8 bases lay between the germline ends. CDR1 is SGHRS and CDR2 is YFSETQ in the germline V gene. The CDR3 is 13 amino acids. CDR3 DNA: TGCGCCAGCAGCTTCGACGCGGCCTACGAGCAGTACTTC. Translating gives CASSFDAAYEQYF.

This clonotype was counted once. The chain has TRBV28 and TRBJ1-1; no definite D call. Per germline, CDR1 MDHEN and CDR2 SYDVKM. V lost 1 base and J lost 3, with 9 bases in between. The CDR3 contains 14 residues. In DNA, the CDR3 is TGTGCCAGCAGTTTATCCGGCGGCTACACTGAAGCTTTCTTT. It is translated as CASSLSGGYTEAFF.

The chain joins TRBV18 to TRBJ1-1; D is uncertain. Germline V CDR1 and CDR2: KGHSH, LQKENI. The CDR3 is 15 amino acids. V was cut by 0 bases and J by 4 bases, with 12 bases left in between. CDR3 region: CASSPPGGGTTEAFF. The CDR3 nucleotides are TGTGCCAGCTCACCACCAGGCGGTGGTACCACTGAAGCTTTCTTT.

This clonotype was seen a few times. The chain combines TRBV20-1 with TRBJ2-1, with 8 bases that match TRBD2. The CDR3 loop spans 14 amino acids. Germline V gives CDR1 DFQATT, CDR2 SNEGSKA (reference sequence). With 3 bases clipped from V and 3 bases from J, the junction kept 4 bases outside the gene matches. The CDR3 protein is CSARTSDFYNEQFF. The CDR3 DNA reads TGCAGTGCTAGGACTAGCGACTTCTACAATGAGCAGTTCTTC.

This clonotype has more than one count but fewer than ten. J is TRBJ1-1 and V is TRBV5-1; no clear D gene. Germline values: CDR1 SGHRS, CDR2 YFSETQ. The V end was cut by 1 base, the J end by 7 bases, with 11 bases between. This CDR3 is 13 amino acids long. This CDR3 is CASSLRREGEAFF. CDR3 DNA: TGCGCCAGCAGCTTGAGAAGGGAGGGTGAAGCTTTCTTT.

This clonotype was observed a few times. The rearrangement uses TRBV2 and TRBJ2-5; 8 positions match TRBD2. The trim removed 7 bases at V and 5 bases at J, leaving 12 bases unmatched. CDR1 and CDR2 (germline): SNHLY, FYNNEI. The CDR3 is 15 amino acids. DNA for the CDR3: TGTGCCAGCACCCTAATCGGGGGGGCGGGCGAGACCCAGTACTTC. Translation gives CASTLIGGAGETQYF.

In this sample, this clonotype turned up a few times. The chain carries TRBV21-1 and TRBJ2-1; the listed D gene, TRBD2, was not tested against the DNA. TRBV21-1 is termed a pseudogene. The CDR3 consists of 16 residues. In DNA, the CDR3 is TGTGCCAGCAGCGTCCCTAGCGGGAGTTTTTACAATGAGCAGTTCTTC. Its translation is CASSVPSGSFYNEQFF.

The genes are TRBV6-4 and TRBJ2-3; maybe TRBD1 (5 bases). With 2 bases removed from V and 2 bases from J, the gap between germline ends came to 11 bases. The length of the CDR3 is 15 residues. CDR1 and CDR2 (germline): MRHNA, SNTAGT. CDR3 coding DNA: TGTGCCAGCAGTGACAGGGGATCTGCCACAGATACGCAGTATTTT. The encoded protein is CASSDRGSATDTQYF.

The CDR3 reads CASSEGTSGKLFF. The CDR3 DNA sequence: TGTGCCAGCAGTGAAGGGACCTCGGGAAAACTGTTTTTT. This chain connects TRBV2 to TRBJ1-4; D remains unclear. Trimming stripped 1 base from V and 10 bases from J, with 10 bases between. The germline CDR1 and CDR2 sequences are SNHLY and FYNNEI. CDR3 length equals 13 residues.

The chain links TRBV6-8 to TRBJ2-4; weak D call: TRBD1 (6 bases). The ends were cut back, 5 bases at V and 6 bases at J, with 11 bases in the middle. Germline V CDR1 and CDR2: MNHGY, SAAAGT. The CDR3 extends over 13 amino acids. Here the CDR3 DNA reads TGTGCCAGCAGTGACCCGGACAGAAACATTCAGTACTTC. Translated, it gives CASSDPDRNIQYF.

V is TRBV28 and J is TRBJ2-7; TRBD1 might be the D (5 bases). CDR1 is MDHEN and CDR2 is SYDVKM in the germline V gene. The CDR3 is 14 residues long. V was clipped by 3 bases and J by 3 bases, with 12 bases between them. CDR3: CASSLGQAIYEQYF. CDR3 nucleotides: TGTGCCAGCAGTTTGGGGCAGGCCATCTACGAGCAGTACTTC.

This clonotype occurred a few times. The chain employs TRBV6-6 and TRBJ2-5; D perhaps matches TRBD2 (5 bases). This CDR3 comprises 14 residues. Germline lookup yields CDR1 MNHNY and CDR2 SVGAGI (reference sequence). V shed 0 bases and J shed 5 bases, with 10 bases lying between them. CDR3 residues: CASSYSEDAETQYF. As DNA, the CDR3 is TGTGCCAGCAGTTACTCGGAGGACGCGGAGACCCAGTACTTC.

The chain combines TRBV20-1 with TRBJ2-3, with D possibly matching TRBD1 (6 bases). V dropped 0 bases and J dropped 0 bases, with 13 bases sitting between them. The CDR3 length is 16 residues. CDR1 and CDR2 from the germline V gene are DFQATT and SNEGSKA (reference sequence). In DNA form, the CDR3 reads TGCAGTGCTAGAGATCGGAACAGGGCTAGCACAGATACGCAGTATTTT. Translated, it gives CSARDRNRASTDTQYF.

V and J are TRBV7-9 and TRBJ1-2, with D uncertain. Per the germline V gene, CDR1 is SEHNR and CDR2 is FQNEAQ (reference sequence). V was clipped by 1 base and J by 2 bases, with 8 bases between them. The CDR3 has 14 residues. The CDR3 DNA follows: TGTGCCAGCAGCTTAGTGGGAGGCAACTATGGCTACACCTTC. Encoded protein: CASSLVGGNYGYTF.

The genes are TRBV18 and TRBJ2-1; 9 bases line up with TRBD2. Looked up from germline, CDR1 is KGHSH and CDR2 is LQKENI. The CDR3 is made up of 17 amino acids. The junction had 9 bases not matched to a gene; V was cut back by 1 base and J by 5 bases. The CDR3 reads CASSPRGGGAGDNEQFF. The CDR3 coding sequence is TGTGCCAGCTCACCACGGGGCGGGGGGGCCGGAGACAATGAGCAGTTCTTC.

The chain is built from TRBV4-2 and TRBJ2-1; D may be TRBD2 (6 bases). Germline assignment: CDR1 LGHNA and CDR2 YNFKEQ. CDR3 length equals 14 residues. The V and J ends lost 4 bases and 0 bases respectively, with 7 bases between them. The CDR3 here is CASSRGVSYNEQFF. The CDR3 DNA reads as TGTGCCAGCAGCCGGGGGGTCTCCTACAATGAGCAGTTCTTC.

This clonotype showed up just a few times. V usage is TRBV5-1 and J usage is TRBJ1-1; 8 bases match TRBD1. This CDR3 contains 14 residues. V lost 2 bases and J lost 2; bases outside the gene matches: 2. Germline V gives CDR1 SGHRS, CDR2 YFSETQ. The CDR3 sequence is CASSFQGANTEAFF. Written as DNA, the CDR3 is TGCGCCAGCAGCTTCCAGGGGGCTAACACTGAAGCTTTCTTT.

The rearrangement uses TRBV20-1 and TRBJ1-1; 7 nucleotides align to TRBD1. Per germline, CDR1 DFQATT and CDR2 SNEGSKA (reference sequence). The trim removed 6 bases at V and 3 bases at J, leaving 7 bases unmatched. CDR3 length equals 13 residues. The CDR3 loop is CSAKTGTDTEAFF. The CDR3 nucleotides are TGCAGTGCAAAAACCGGGACAGACACTGAAGCTTTCTTT.

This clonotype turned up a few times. This CDR3 reads CASSPTRTSPRSSYEQYF. CDR3 coding DNA: TGTGCCAGCAGCCCTACCCGGACTAGCCCCAGGAGCTCCTACGAGCAGTACTTC. The J gene is TRBJ2-7, the V gene TRBV3-1; TRBD2 aligns across 8 bases. V was pared by 4 bases and J by 0 bases, with 14 bases of the junction left unmatched. CDR1 and CDR2 (germline): LGHDT, YNNKEL (reference sequence). The CDR3 totals 18 residues.

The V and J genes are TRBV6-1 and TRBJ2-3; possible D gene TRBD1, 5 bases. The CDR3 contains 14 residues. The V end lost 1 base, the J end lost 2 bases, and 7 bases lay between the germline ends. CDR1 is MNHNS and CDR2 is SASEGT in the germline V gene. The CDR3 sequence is CASSEGQNTDTQYF. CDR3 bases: TGTGCCAGCAGTGAAGGACAGAACACAGATACGCAGTATTTT.

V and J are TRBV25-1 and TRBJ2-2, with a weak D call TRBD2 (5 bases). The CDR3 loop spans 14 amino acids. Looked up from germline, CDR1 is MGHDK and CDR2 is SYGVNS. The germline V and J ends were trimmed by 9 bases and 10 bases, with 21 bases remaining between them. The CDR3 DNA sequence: TGTGCCAGTAGCGCGGGCCACGATGGGGTGGAGCTGTTTTTT. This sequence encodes CASSAGHDGVELFF. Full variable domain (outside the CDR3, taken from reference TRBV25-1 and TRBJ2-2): EADIYQTPRYLVIGTGKKITLECSQTMGHDKMYWYQQDPGMELHLIHYSYGVNSTEKGDLSSESTVSRIRTEHFPLTLESARPSHTSQYLCASSAGHDGVELFFGEGSRLTVL.

CDR3 sequence (DNA): TGTGCCAGCAGTTTTCCAGGACTAGCCAAAAACATTCAGTACTTC. This codes for CASSFPGLAKNIQYF. The chain is built from TRBV28 and TRBJ2-4; tentative D call: TRBD2 (5 bases). Germline V lookup: CDR1 MDHEN, CDR2 SYDVKM. CDR3 length: 15 amino acids. V was shortened by 3 bases and J by 0 bases, with 9 bases between the two germline ends. Based on the CDR3 plus reference TRBV28 and TRBJ2-4, the full variable domain is DVKVTQSSRYLVKRTGEKVFLECVQDMDHENMFWYRQDPGLGLRLIYFSYDVKMKEKGDIPEGYSVSREKKERFSLILESASTNQTSMYLCASSFPGLAKNIQYFGAGTRLSVL.

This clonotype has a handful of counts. This CDR3 reads CASMAGGTQYF. CDR3 nucleotides: TGTGCCAGTATGGCCGGAGGTACGCAGTATTTT. The chain links TRBV19 to TRBJ2-3; D possibly corresponds to TRBD2 (5 bases). Germline V CDR1 and CDR2: LNHDA, SQIVND (reference sequence). This CDR3 is built from 11 residues. The germline V and J ends were trimmed by 7 bases and 8 bases, with 10 bases remaining between them.

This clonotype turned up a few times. The CDR3 DNA is TGCGCCAGCAGATGGACAGGGGGCCTCTGGGACGAGCAGTACTTC. As protein: CASRWTGGLWDEQYF. This rearrangement joins TRBV5-1 to TRBJ2-7, with 11 positions matching TRBD1. Germline V gene sequence: CDR1 SGHRS, CDR2 YFSETQ. V was clipped by 5 bases and J by 5 bases; unmatched bases: 9. The CDR3 extends over 15 amino acids.